This T cell receptor beta chain was recorded in a study of control samples from healthy donors and cancer patients. Libraries were prepared by immunoSEQ multiplex PCR; TCRdb keeps only in-frame clonotypes and omits some of them. The top ten clones hold less than 2.5% of a sample with about 89,000 clones, around 85% of them seen once. The sample taken for sequencing was blood. This sequence originates from a woman in her forties in good health.

CDR3 sequence (DNA): TGTGCCAGCAGCCGACAGGGAATAGACGGTCAGCCCCAGCATTTT. Amino acids: CASSRQGIDGQPQHF. The chain employs TRBV5-6 and TRBJ1-5; 7 nucleotides match TRBD1. J gave up 6 bases and V 4 bases, and 10 bases lay outside the gene matches. The CDR3 is made up of 15 amino acids. Germline V gene data show CDR1 as SGHDT and CDR2 as YYEEEE.